This T cell receptor (beta chain) was identified in a study of vaccination and CD4 T cells after COVID-19. About the research overall: Convalescent donors were composed of six males and four females, of whom two were Hispanic.

This CDR3 spans 16 amino acids. CDR1 and CDR2 from the germline V gene are WNHNN and SYGVQD (reference sequence). The germline V and J ends were trimmed by 2 bases and 1 base, with 14 bases remaining between them. The sample's treatment: roughly ten-day PBMC culture with coronavirus spike peptide pools or control peptides (ViraFEST assay). General observations from the study: Vaccine-specific clones in convalescent patients were spike mono-reactive in 304 of 307 cases. It was observed that, in convalescent patients, a median about 90% of reactive clones arose only post-vaccination.

This clonotype was seen once. What it binds is not known. CD4+ T cells that had been cultured provided DNA sequenced with the Oncomine TCR Beta short-read assay. Via MiXCR, TCRdb re-called the PCR reads, giving one row per CDR3 protein. The table includes 20,000 to 25,000 distinct CDR3 sequences, approximately 48% detected once. The sample comprised CD4+ T cells from blood, cultured in vitro. The source of this sequence is a human donor who had recovered from COVID-19. The chain is built from TRBV10-1 and TRBJ2-5, with D perhaps matching TRBD2 (6 bases). CDR3 residues: CASSEGRTGTQETQYF. The DNA for the CDR3 is TGCGCCAGCAGTGAGGGGAGGACGGGGACCCAAGAGACCCAGTACTTC.